This TCR beta chain was captured by sequencing in a study of cytomegalovirus exposure and HLA in healthy donors. Whole-study context: For the approximately 420 genotyped donors, roughly 80% fell within the Caucasian-associated ancestry cluster.

Whole-study results and caveats: A later analysis linked a missense variant in DCLRE1C to the trimming of TCR beta V and J genes. Among TCR beta chains, those listed as cytomegalovirus-associated numbered under 200.

The CDR3 is 15 amino acids. V lost 1 base and J 1 base, leaving 9 bases between the germline ends. The V gene's germline CDR1 is SGHNT and CDR2 YYREEE (reference sequence). This PCR relied on a set of 60 Vbeta primers and 13 Jbeta primers. The table came from immunoSEQ multiplex PCR; TCRdb's copy has only in-frame clones and leaves some out. The sample includes more than 150,000 clones, roughly nine tenths seen only once; the top ten take roughly 0.23%. As regards this clone: Its antigen is unknown.

J is TRBJ2-1 and V is TRBV5-4; D is undetermined. The sequenced sample consisted of PBMCs. The receptor's source is a girl in the first two years of life in good health and CMV-seronegative. The DNA of the CDR3 is TGTGCCAGCAGCTTGCAGGTTGGTTCCTACAATGAGCAGTTCTTC. It codes for CASSLQVGSYNEQFF.